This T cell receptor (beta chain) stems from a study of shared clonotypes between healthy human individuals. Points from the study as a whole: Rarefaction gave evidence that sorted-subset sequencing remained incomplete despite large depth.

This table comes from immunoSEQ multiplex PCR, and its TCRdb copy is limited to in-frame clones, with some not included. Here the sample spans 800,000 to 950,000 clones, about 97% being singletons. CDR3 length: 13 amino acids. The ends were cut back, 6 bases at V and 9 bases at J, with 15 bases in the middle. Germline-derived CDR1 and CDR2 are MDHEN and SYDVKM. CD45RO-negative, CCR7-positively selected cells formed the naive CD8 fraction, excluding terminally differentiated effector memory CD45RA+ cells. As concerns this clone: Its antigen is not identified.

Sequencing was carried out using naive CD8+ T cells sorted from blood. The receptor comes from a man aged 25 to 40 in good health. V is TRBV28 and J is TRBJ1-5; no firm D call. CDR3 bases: TGTGCCAGCAGCTGGGCCGGGGAGCTGCCCCAGCATTTT. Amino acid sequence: CASSWAGELPQHF.